Below, one T cell receptor beta chain is given with its context. As yet, its antigen is unknown. TCR beta cDNA libraries had unique molecular identifiers. Each CDR3 protein is one row after TCRdb ran MiXCR on the PCR reads. The data contain a few hundred thousand distinct CDR3 sequences, about 40% of them singletons. Germline lookup yields CDR1 SGHTA and CDR2 FQGNSA. The length of the CDR3 is 15 residues. The germline V and J ends were trimmed by 0 bases and 0 bases, with 7 bases remaining between them. This specimen belongs to a study of post-analysis software for immune sequencing data. Findings and caveats of the study: TRBV segments more frequent in patients than in controls numbered several and included TRBV5-6, TRBV5-1 and TRBV20-1. F measure clustering grouped samples strongly by preparation batch. Normalized Chao1 diversity was significantly lower in multiple sclerosis patients than in controls.

Material for sequencing was blood. The receptor was isolated from a girl under 18 with multiple sclerosis. The chain employs TRBV7-2 and TRBJ2-3; the D gene is possibly TRBD1 (6 bases). The CDR3 bases are TGTGCCAGCAGCTTAGCGAGGGGGAGCACAGATACGCAGTATTTT. Residues: CASSLARGSTDTQYF.